The 11 T cell receptor beta chains presented below share a single source sample, sequenced in a study of human T cells and chemical hapten exposure. This sample's time point: pre-sensitization, week 0. Documented treatment: therapeutic diphenylcyclopropenone sensitization with weekly scalp DPC. TCRdb re-derived calls from the RACE reads in MiXCR, one entry per CDR3 protein. The sample yields fewer than 65,000 distinct CDR3 sequences, 9.4% seen once. Sequenced here: whole blood, sampled in connection with sensitization to the hapten diphenylcyclopropenone (DPC). These receptors all come from a woman aged 40 to 55 with alopecia areata. Some clones in this sample may be carry-over from other donors' samples.

Within the sample, this clonotype is medium-sized. V gene TRBV6-4 combines with J gene TRBJ2-6, with TRBD2 identical over 9 bases. CDR1 is MRHNA and CDR2 is SNTAGT in the germline V gene. Trimming cost V 3 bases and J 3 bases; bases outside gene matches: 3. The CDR3 spans 16 residues. CDR3 protein: CASSESGGLGANVLTF. The CDR3 DNA follows: TGTGCCAGCAGTGAAAGCGGGGGGCTTGGGGCCAACGTCCTGACTTTC.

Within the sample, this clonotype is medium-sized. The chain combines TRBV25-1 with TRBJ2-3; unclear D gene. The CDR3 is made up of 15 amino acids. CDR1 and CDR2 from the germline V gene are MGHDK and SYGVNS. Trimming pared 4 bases from V and 1 base from J, leaving 12 bases between. DNA for the CDR3: TGTGCCAGCAGTGTCGACTCGAGCGGCACAGATACGCAGTATTTT. This codes for CASSVDSSGTDTQYF.

J is TRBJ2-3 and V is TRBV9; 7 positions agree with TRBD2. Germline V gene sequence: CDR1 SGDLS, CDR2 YYNGEE. The CDR3 covers 14 residues. V lost 3 bases and J lost 0; bases outside the gene matches: 1. The CDR3 region is CASSGGGSTDTQYF. In DNA, the CDR3 is TGTGCCAGCAGCGGCGGGGGAAGCACAGATACGCAGTATTTT.

This clonotype was counted between two and nine times. The chain links TRBV10-3 to TRBJ1-2; D possibly corresponds to TRBD1 (5 bases). The ends were cut back, 4 bases at V and 3 bases at J, with 9 bases in the middle. Germline V gene lookup returns CDR1 ENHRY and CDR2 SYGVKD. This CDR3 has 13 amino acids. CDR3 region: CAISVGGDYGYTF. The CDR3 bases are TGTGCCATCAGTGTTGGAGGGGACTATGGCTACACCTTC.

This clonotype was detected a few times. The gene calls are TRBV2 and TRBJ1-6; 7 bases agree with TRBD1. Trimming took 3 bases from V and 8 from J; bases not matched to a gene: 7. This CDR3 contains 15 residues. Germline assignment: CDR1 SNHLY and CDR2 FYNNEI. As DNA, the CDR3 is TGTGCCAGCAGTGATAATAGGGGGCTTTATTCACCCCTCCACTTT. Translating it yields CASSDNRGLYSPLHF.

This clonotype was detected a few times. The chain employs TRBV3-1 and TRBJ2-3; unclear D gene. Deletions cut 1 base from V and 2 bases from J, with 13 bases between. Germline CDR1 reads LGHDT; CDR2 reads YNNKEL (reference sequence). CDR3 length: 16 amino acids. The DNA for the CDR3 is TGTGCCAGCAGCCAAGCCCTTCGACTTTACACAGATACGCAGTATTTT. This gives the protein CASSQALRLYTDTQYF.

This clonotype was seen only a few times. V gene TRBV2 combines with J gene TRBJ2-5; D possibly corresponds to TRBD1 (5 bases). V was trimmed by 6 bases and J by 2 bases, leaving 13 bases between them. The CDR3 has 14 residues. Germline assignment: CDR1 SNHLY and CDR2 FYNNEI. CDR3 DNA: TGTGCCAGCAGCCCTAAAGACAGACAAGAGACCCAGTACTTC. Its translation: CASSPKDRQETQYF.

The sample holds a few counts of this clonotype. The V and J genes are TRBV6-6 and TRBJ2-1, with D tentatively TRBD1 or TRBD2 (5 bases each). The V gene's germline CDR1 is MNHNY and CDR2 SVGAGI (reference sequence). Deletions cut 4 bases from V and 0 bases from J, with 13 bases between. The CDR3 is made up of 16 amino acids. The CDR3 DNA follows: TGTGCCAGCAGTTGGGGGACGGGAAGCTCCTACAATGAGCAGTTCTTC. It yields the protein CASSWGTGSSYNEQFF.

This rearrangement joins TRBV29-1 to TRBJ1-1, with D perhaps matching TRBD1 (5 bases). This CDR3 is built from 14 residues. The germline V and J ends were trimmed by 4 bases and 6 bases, with 18 bases remaining between them. CDR1 is SQVTM and CDR2 is ANQGSEA in the germline V gene. The CDR3: CSVAQGLGFAEAFF. The CDR3, as DNA: TGCAGCGTTGCCCAGGGCCTGGGGTTCGCTGAAGCTTTCTTT. Drawing the rest from reference TRBV29-1 and TRBJ1-1, the complete variable domain is SAVISQKPSRDICQRGTSLTIQCQVDSQVTMMFWYRQQPGQSLTLIATANQGSEATYESGFVIDKFPISRPNLTFSTLTVSNMSPEDSSIYLCSVAQGLGFAEAFFGQGTRLTVV.

There are a few counts of this clonotype. V gene TRBV12-3 or TRBV12-4 combines with J gene TRBJ2-5; D gene ambiguous. The CDR3 spans 13 residues. Trimming removed 3 bases from V and 2 bases from J, with 7 bases in between. CDR3 bases: TGTGCCAGCAGTTTGTTTAGACAAGAGACCCAGTACTTC. Amino acid sequence: CASSLFRQETQYF.

The chain employs TRBV5-6 and TRBJ1-6; D is undetermined. The V gene's germline CDR1 is SGHDT and CDR2 YYEEEE. The ends were cut back, 3 bases at V and 10 bases at J, with 20 bases in the middle. This CDR3 is 16 amino acids long. The CDR3 is CASSYMHRALGSPLHF. In DNA, the CDR3 is TGTGCCAGCAGCTATATGCACCGGGCTTTGGGATCACCCCTCCACTTT.